Shown below are 14 T cell receptor beta chains from a single sample sequenced in a study of regulatory T cells in long-lasting Graves disease. Library construction for TCR beta used iRepertoire HTBI primers and Arm-PCR of CDR3 regions. TCRdb passed the multiplex PCR reads through MiXCR, listing each CDR3 protein once. The data contain around 500,000 distinct CDR3 sequences, about 16% of them singletons. The time point: newly diagnosed GD, antithyroid drugs for less than 3 months. Preparation of the TCR library used RNA extracted from PBMCs. The same data also contributed to another study, on T cells in Graves' hyperthyroidism and ophthalmopathy.

The source material was peripheral blood mononuclear cells (PBMCs), sampled at new diagnosis, from a patient treated with antithyroid drugs. The receptor source for this set is a middle-aged woman with Graves disease.

This clonotype occurred a few times. The V and J genes are TRBV5-1 and TRBJ2-2, with 9 bases lining up with TRBD1. Germline CDR1 reads SGHRS; CDR2 reads YFSETQ. V lost 5 bases and J lost 10; bases outside the gene matches: 3. This CDR3 is built from 12 residues. The CDR3 here is CASRTGGEELFF. CDR3 bases: TGCGCCAGCAGAACAGGGGGCGAGGAGCTGTTTTTT.

In this sample, this clonotype turned up many times. The J gene is TRBJ1-2, the V gene TRBV12-3 or TRBV12-4, with D possibly being TRBD1 (5 bases). The CDR3 totals 14 residues. V was shortened by 7 bases and J by 2 bases, with 14 bases between the two germline ends. The CDR3 loop is CASTWSGDNYGYTF. In DNA, the CDR3 is TGTGCCAGCACTTGGTCGGGGGACAACTATGGCTACACCTTC.

Note on this clonotype: One junction end disagrees with the germline gene, perhaps due to a read error. V and J are TRBV3-1 and TRBJ2-7; D call uncertain. Germline V gives CDR1 LGHDT, CDR2 YNNKEL (reference sequence). The length of the CDR3 is 14 residues. As DNA, the CDR3 is TGTGCCAGCAGCCAAGAAGGGCAGCAGTACGAGCAGTGCTTC. It is translated as CASSQEGQQYEQCF.

This clonotype came up a few times. The J gene is TRBJ1-5, the V gene TRBV15; possible D gene TRBD1, 5 bases. CDR3 length equals 15 residues. Trimming shortened V by 0 bases and J by 3 bases, and 9 bases separated the two germline ends. The germline gives CDR1 LNHNV, CDR2 YYDKDF (reference sequence). For the CDR3, the DNA is TGTGCCACCAGCAGAGATGGGGGGTACAATCAGCCCCAGCATTTT. Amino acid sequence: CATSRDGGYNQPQHF.

At least ten counts were recorded for this clonotype. The chain combines TRBV13 with TRBJ1-3, with 7 bases that match TRBD1. Germline assignment: CDR1 PRHDT and CDR2 FYEKMQ (reference sequence). The CDR3 has 15 residues. The J segment lost 4 bases and the V segment lost 6 bases, leaving 9 bases of the junction unmatched. The CDR3 region has the DNA TGTGCCAGCAGTCAAGACAGGGAAACAGGAAACACCATATATTTT. Residues: CASSQDRETGNTIYF.

This clonotype was seen at least ten times. The chain is built from TRBV2 and TRBJ1-2; 7 nucleotides line up with TRBD1. The V segment lost 2 bases and the J segment 2 bases; nucleotides outside the gene matches: 5. Germline values: CDR1 SNHLY, CDR2 FYNNEI. CDR3 length: 15 amino acids. For the CDR3, the DNA is TGTGCCAGCAGTGAAAGACAGGGCCCCAACTATGGCTACACCTTC. The encoded protein is CASSERQGPNYGYTF.

This clonotype came up a few times. The J gene is TRBJ1-5, the V gene TRBV27; D not resolved. The CDR3 extends over 14 amino acids. Trimming took 8 bases from V and 2 from J, leaving 13 bases between them. Germline V CDR1 and CDR2: MNHEY, SMNVEV (reference sequence). CDR3 in amino acids: CASGRSSGNQPQHF. The CDR3 bases are TGTGCCAGCGGGCGTTCTTCGGGCAATCAGCCCCAGCATTTT.

The V call is TRBV29-1, the J call TRBJ2-1, with a possible D match to TRBD2 (6 bases). CDR3 length: 16 amino acids. V lost 6 bases and J lost 7, with 25 bases in between. The germline V gene encodes CDR1 SQVTM and CDR2 ANQGSEA. This chain's CDR3 is CSVLGGGGSLRNEQFF. The CDR3 DNA is TGCAGCGTCCTCGGGGGAGGAGGGTCATTGAGGAATGAGCAGTTCTTC.

This clonotype has a count of ten or more. The genes are TRBV2 and TRBJ1-6; D is unclear. CDR1 is SNHLY, CDR2 FYNNEI, per germline. With 8 bases removed from V and 6 bases from J, the gap between germline ends came to 17 bases. This CDR3 is 15 amino acids long. CDR3 nucleotides: TGTGCCAGCGGCAGCTCGGACCCCTTTAATTCACCCCTCCACTTT. It is translated as CASGSSDPFNSPLHF.

In the case of this clonotype: A read error is possible here, since a much larger clone lies one base away. The chain uses TRBV5-1 and TRBJ2-3; D remains ambiguous. The ends were cut back, 3 bases at V and 4 bases at J, with 9 bases in the middle. The CDR3 is made up of 13 amino acids. Germline V gene lookup returns CDR1 SGHRS and CDR2 YFSETQ. CDR3 protein: CASSSTLADTQYF. CDR3 in DNA: TGCGCCAGCAGCTCTACACTGGCAGATACGCAGTATTTT.

This clonotype was seen a handful of times. The CDR3, as DNA: TGTGCCAGCAGTACCGGGATTCGGCAGCCCCAGCATTTT. It codes for CASSTGIRQPQHF. V and J are TRBV6-1 and TRBJ1-5; D gene unclear. The CDR3 contains 13 residues. The V end was cut by 5 bases, the J end by 7 bases, with 12 bases between. Looked up from germline, CDR1 is MNHNS and CDR2 is SASEGT.

This clonotype has a count of ten or more. The rearrangement links TRBV3-1 to TRBJ1-1, with D possibly TRBD1 on 5 matching bases. This CDR3 region has 13 residues. The V end was cut by 3 bases, the J end by 6 bases, with 11 bases between. Germline-derived CDR1 and CDR2 are LGHDT and YNNKEL (reference sequence). CDR3 amino acids: CASSHGGTAEAFF. The CDR3, as DNA: TGTGCCAGCAGCCACGGGGGTACCGCTGAAGCTTTCTTT.

V gene TRBV7-2 combines with J gene TRBJ2-1; D tentatively fits TRBD1 or TRBD2 (7 bases each). CDR1 SGHTA and CDR2 FQGNSA come from the germline V gene. Trimming took 5 bases from V and 1 from J, leaving 36 bases between them. This CDR3 is 23 amino acids long. CDR3 sequence (DNA): TGTGCCAGCAGCCTACCGACGGGCAACAGGGGACTCGGGGGGCCTGGATCCTACAATGAGCAGTTCTTC. It codes for CASSLPTGNRGLGGPGSYNEQFF.

This clonotype was counted at least ten times. CDR3 nucleotides: TGTGCCAGCAACACGGGGGGGGATACGCAGTATTTT. It specifies CASNTGGDTQYF. The chain combines TRBV28 with TRBJ2-3, with 8 bases aligning to TRBD2. With V trimmed by 7 bases and J by 6 bases, 3 bases remained unmatched. CDR1 is MDHEN, CDR2 SYDVKM, per germline. There are 12 residues in the CDR3.